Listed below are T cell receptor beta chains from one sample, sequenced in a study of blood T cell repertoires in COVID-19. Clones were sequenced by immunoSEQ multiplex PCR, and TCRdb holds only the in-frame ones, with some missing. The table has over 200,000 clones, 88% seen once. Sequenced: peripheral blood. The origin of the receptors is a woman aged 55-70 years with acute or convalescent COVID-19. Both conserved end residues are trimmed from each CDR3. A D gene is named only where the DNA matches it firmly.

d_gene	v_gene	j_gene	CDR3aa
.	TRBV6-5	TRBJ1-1	ASIQSGGANTEAF
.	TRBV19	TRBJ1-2	ASSSGQFGPYGYT
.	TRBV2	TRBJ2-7	ASRASPSYEQY
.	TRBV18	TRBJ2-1	ASSPRESSYNEQF
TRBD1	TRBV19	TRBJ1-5	ASSRGQGPQPQH
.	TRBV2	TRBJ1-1	ASRIGLTGAF
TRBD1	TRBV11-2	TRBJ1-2	ASSVDRGFGYT
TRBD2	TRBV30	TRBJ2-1	AWSVRGGRGYNEQF
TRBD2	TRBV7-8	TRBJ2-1	ASSPLNLGLGNLEQF
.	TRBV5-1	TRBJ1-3	ASSLVGGSGNTIY
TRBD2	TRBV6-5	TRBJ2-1	ASSPSSGGGDEQF
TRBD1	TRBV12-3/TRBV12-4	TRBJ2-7	ASRQDRVYEQY
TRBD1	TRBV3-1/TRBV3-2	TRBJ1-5	ASSQVLGQGGWRDNQPQH
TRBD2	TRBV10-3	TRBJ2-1	AISEPTSGDYNEQF
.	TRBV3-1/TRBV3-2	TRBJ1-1	ASSPSSTEPEAF
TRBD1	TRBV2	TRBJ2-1	ASSATGGRYNEQF
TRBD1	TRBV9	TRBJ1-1	ASSARTGGPEAF
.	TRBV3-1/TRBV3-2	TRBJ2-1	ASSQGSSYNEQF
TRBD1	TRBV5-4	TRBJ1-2	ATIPGGRVDYGYT
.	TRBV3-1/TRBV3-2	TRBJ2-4	ASSQDRGAKNIQY
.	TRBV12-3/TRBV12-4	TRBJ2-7	ASTSAGPYEQY
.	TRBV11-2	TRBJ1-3	ASSLVLMAGNTIY
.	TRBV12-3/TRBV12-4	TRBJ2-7	ASSLAGAYEQY
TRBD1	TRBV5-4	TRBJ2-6	ASSLVDRGRTGANVLT
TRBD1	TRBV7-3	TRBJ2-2	ASSRDRNTGELF
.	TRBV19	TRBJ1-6	ASSPRGSSPLH
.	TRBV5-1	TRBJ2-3	ASSKGEPPDTQY
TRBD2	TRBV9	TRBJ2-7	ASSLGGEEQY
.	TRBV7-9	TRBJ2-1	ASSLYAALNEQF
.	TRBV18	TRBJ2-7	ASSQDSVYYEQY
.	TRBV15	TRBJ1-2	ATSRELGQTNYGYT
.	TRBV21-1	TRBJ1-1	ASSAGTGGTEAF
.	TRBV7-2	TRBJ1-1	ASSLAHRGTNTEAF
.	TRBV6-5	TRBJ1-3	ASTPGRREY
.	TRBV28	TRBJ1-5	ATFPRGAGNQPQH
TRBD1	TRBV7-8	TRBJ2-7	ASSSGQGYSYEQY
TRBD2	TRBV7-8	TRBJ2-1	ASSLGLAGGYNEQF
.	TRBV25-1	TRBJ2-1	ASSDAGLRSYNEQF
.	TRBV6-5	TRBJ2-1	ASSPGGSYNEQF
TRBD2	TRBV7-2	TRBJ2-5	ASSPRLAGLGPQY
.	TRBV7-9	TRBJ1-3	ASSFQAGNTIY
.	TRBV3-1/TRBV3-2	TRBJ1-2	ASSQEPQFGYT
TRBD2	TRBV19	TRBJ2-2	ASSTTSGRSNTGELF
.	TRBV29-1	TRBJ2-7	SVGVRGYEQY
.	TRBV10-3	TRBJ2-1	AISDSSYNEQF
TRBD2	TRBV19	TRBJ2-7	ASSTSGGTYEQY
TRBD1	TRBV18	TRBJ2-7	ASSLDREDEQY
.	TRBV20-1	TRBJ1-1	SASRTRTVNTEAF
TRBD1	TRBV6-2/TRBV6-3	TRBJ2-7	ASNPRDRAYEQY
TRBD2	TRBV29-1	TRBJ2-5	SVVGGREYQETQY
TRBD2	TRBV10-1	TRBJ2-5	ASSDGLAVEETQY
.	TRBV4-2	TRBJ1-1	ASSQDLRNTEAF
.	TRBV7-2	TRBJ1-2	ASSSSEGYT
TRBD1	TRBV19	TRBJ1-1	ASSTTGGATEAF